This TCR beta chain came from a study of a mutant IDH1 vaccine in newly diagnosed glioma. The germline gives CDR1 MGHRA, CDR2 YSYEKL. This CDR3 region has 14 residues. The V end lost 1 base, the J end lost 0 bases, and 6 bases lay between the germline ends. The sample's time point: week 35, safety follow-up. Vaccination comprised doses that each held 300 ug of mutant IDH1 20-mer peptide, plus topical imiquimod. Sequencing was performed with immunoSEQ multiplex PCR; in TCRdb, only in-frame clones are kept and a portion is missing. The table has 40,000 to 55,000 clones, around 80% seen once; the top ten hold more than 6.5%. General study results and limits: Vaccine-induced immune responses were detected in 93.3% of patients.

This clone was counted a few times. Its antigen is as yet unknown. This sample comprised PBMCs, obtained from a glioma patient whose treatment included an IDH1 peptide vaccine. The clonotype originates from a man in his forties with glioma. The chain employs TRBV4-1 and TRBJ1-2; D not certain. The CDR3 loop reads CASSQVGTNYGYTF. The CDR3 DNA sequence: TGCGCCAGCAGCCAAGTGGGCACTAACTATGGCTACACCTTC.